The next 21 T cell receptor beta chains were all read from a single sample in a study of T cell changes during pregnancy in multiple sclerosis. Data came from immunoSEQ multiplex PCR; TCRdb stores just in-frame clones and leaves some out. This sample has roughly 50,000 clones, with 90% to 95% found just once. Sequencing used CD8+ T cells from peripheral blood mononuclear cells, obtained in the third trimester of pregnancy. The receptors were sampled from a female donor with multiple sclerosis, enrolled in a pregnancy study.

This chain joins TRBV27 and TRBJ2-1, with D perhaps TRBD1 (6 bases). With 3 bases removed from V and 3 bases from J, the gap between germline ends came to 12 bases. The germline V gene encodes CDR1 MNHEY and CDR2 SMNVEV (reference sequence). CDR3 size: 15 residues. CDR3 loop: CASSFTGINYNEQFF. DNA of the CDR3: TGTGCCAGCAGTTTCACAGGGATCAACTACAATGAGCAGTTCTTC.

The V call is TRBV6-1, the J call TRBJ1-2; weak D call: TRBD1 (6 bases). Germline V CDR1 and CDR2: MNHNS, SASEGT. The CDR3 spans 13 residues. The ends were cut back, 11 bases at V and 8 bases at J, with 21 bases in the middle. The CDR3 sequence: CAAAFGGPGGYTF. Written as DNA, the CDR3 is TGTGCCGCAGCCTTTGGGGGCCCAGGAGGCTACACCTTC.

The rearrangement joins TRBV30 to TRBJ1-5; D might be TRBD1 (6 bases). V was trimmed by 0 bases and J by 4 bases, leaving 16 bases between them. This CDR3 comprises 16 residues. Germline V gene data show CDR1 as GTSNPN and CDR2 as SVGIG (reference sequence). The CDR3 bases are TGTGCCTGGAGTGTACAGGCGGGGGACACTAATCAGCCCCAGCATTTT. It codes for CAWSVQAGDTNQPQHF.

The V gene is TRBV5-1, the J gene TRBJ2-5; 8 bases fit TRBD2. CDR1 is SGHRS, CDR2 YFSETQ, per germline. The V and J ends lost 1 base and 5 bases, in that order; junction bases with no gene match: 7. The CDR3 contains 15 residues. CDR3 coding DNA: TGCGCCAGCAGCTTGAGAACGGGAGGGATGGAGACCCAGTACTTC. Its protein product is CASSLRTGGMETQYF.

Only one count was recorded for this clone. J is TRBJ2-7 and V is TRBV5-1; 10 bases align to TRBD1. This CDR3 has 16 residues. V shed 7 bases and J 1 base; nucleotides not matched to a gene: 11. Germline V CDR1 and CDR2: SGHRS, YFSETQ. This CDR3 is CASFLGPGQGSYEQYF. CDR3 in DNA: TGCGCCAGCTTCCTGGGTCCGGGACAGGGGTCCTACGAGCAGTACTTC.

The V call is TRBV5-1, the J call TRBJ2-1; 14 positions agree with TRBD2. The V segment lost 4 bases and the J segment 2 bases; nucleotides outside the gene matches: 8. Germline V gives CDR1 SGHRS, CDR2 YFSETQ. This CDR3 has 18 residues. CDR3 nucleotides: TGCGCCAGCAGCATACTGCCGGGACTAGCGGGAGCCTACAATGAGCAGTTCTTC. Its protein is CASSILPGLAGAYNEQFF.

The chain uses TRBV11-2 and TRBJ2-7, with 12 positions matching TRBD2. This CDR3 is 14 amino acids long. V was pared by 7 bases and J by 7 bases, with 8 bases of the junction left unmatched. Germline assignment: CDR1 SGHAT and CDR2 FQNNGV. The CDR3: CASKGLAGGGEQYF. CDR3 in DNA: TGTGCCAGCAAGGGGCTAGCGGGAGGGGGTGAGCAGTACTTC.

The chain carries TRBV15 and TRBJ1-5; TRBD1 is a possible D gene (5 bases). Germline CDR1 reads LNHNV; CDR2 reads YYDKDF (reference sequence). The V and J ends lost 0 bases and 7 bases respectively, with 13 bases between them. This CDR3 is 15 amino acids long. In DNA, the CDR3 is TGTGCCACCAGCAGAGAGTCCAGGGTCAGCCAGCCCCAGCATTTT. Amino acid sequence: CATSRESRVSQPQHF.

The gene calls are TRBV13 and TRBJ2-7; 11 positions agree with TRBD1. There are 15 residues in the CDR3. CDR1 and CDR2 from the germline V gene are PRHDT and FYEKMQ (reference sequence). The J segment lost 5 bases and the V segment lost 4 bases, leaving 7 bases of the junction unmatched. The CDR3, as DNA: TGTGCCAGCAGCTCCCTAGGACAGGGGGCACACGAGCAGTACTTC. Amino acid sequence: CASSSLGQGAHEQYF. Using reference TRBV13 and TRBJ2-7 for the parts outside the CDR3, the full variable domain is AAGVIQSPRHLIKEKRETATLKCYPIPRHDTVYWYQQGPGQDPQFLISFYEKMQSDKGSIPDRFSAQQFSDYHSELNMSSLELGDSALYFCASSSLGQGAHEQYFGPGTRLTVT.

The chain recombines TRBV5-4 with TRBJ2-7, with unresolved D. The V gene's germline CDR1 is SGHNT and CDR2 YYREEE (reference sequence). The CDR3 extends over 12 amino acids. The V end lost 2 bases, the J end lost 6 bases, and 9 bases lay between the germline ends. DNA of the CDR3: TGTGCCAGCAGCTTTGGGCTCAGCGAGCAGTACTTC. It codes for CASSFGLSEQYF. Full variable domain (missing parts from reference TRBV5-4 and TRBJ2-7): ETGVTQSPTHLIKTRGQQVTLRCSSQSGHNTVSWYQQALGQGPQFIFQYYREEENGRGNFPPRFSGLQFPNYSSELNVNALELDDSALYLCASSFGLSEQYFGPGTRLTVT.

This clone was detected many times. CDR3 residues: CASSLAASYEQYF. The DNA of the CDR3 is TGCGCCAGCAGCTTGGCGGCTAGCTACGAGCAGTACTTC. This sequence joins TRBV5-1 and TRBJ2-7; D gene uncertain. The CDR3 runs to 13 residues. Germline CDR1 and CDR2: SGHRS and YFSETQ. The germline V and J ends were trimmed by 0 bases and 3 bases, with 7 bases remaining between them.

V gene TRBV6-5 combines with J gene TRBJ2-1; 7 nucleotides line up with TRBD1. The CDR3 length is 14 residues. Germline CDR1 is MNHEY and CDR2 is SVGAGI. V gave up 8 bases and J gave up 0 bases; unmatched junction bases: 4. CDR3 in amino acids: CASVGQSSYNEQFF. DNA for the CDR3: TGTGCCAGCGTGGGACAGAGCTCCTACAATGAGCAGTTCTTC.

This clone was observed a handful of times. This chain's CDR3 is CASSLAAAGWVADTQYF. The CDR3 coding sequence is TGCGCCAGCAGCTTGGCCGCTGCAGGGTGGGTGGCAGATACGCAGTATTTT. The chain links TRBV5-1 to TRBJ2-3, with D possibly matching TRBD1 (5 bases). Germline assignment: CDR1 SGHRS and CDR2 YFSETQ. V lost 0 bases to trimming and J lost 4 bases, with 18 bases between them. This CDR3 is built from 17 residues.

The V call is TRBV27, the J call TRBJ2-2, with 7 bases identical to TRBD1. Germline V gives CDR1 MNHEY, CDR2 SMNVEV (reference sequence). The V segment lost 2 bases and the J segment 6 bases; nucleotides outside the gene matches: 6. The CDR3 runs 15 residues. The CDR3: CASSLEGAGAGELFF. In DNA form, the CDR3 reads TGTGCCAGCAGTTTAGAGGGGGCTGGAGCCGGGGAGCTGTTTTTT.

This chain joins TRBV6-5 and TRBJ2-7; TRBD2 agrees at 7 bases. This CDR3 spans 14 amino acids. CDR1 MNHEY and CDR2 SVGAGI come from the germline V gene. V was pared by 5 bases and J by 3 bases, with 7 bases of the junction left unmatched. The CDR3 sequence is CASSVKSGNYEQYF. The CDR3 bases are TGTGCCAGCAGTGTTAAAAGCGGGAACTACGAGCAGTACTTC.

The CDR3 DNA is TGTGCCAGCAGTGTTGGTGGTCGTAGTGAAGCTTTCTTT. This translates into CASSVGGRSEAFF. The chain employs TRBV27 and TRBJ1-1, with D unresolved. Between the trimmed V and J ends, which lost 5 bases and 7 bases, there was a span of 14 bases. This CDR3 is 13 amino acids long. Germline V lookup: CDR1 MNHEY, CDR2 SMNVEV (reference sequence).

The V call is TRBV5-1, the J call TRBJ1-2; 9 bases are a match to TRBD1. This CDR3 spans 14 amino acids. V dropped 4 bases and J dropped 2; count of bases not matched to a gene: 3. In germline, CDR1 is SGHRS, CDR2 YFSETQ. CDR3 nucleotide sequence: TGCGCCAGCAGCATAGGGACAGGGAACTATGGCTACACCTTC. This codes for CASSIGTGNYGYTF.

The rearrangement uses TRBV2 and TRBJ2-1; TRBD2 agrees at 12 bases. The V gene end was trimmed by 7 bases and the J gene end by 0 bases; junction bases not matched to a gene: 4. In germline, CDR1 is SNHLY, CDR2 FYNNEI. CDR3 length: 16 residues. The CDR3 region is CASNRLAGASYNEQFF. The DNA of the CDR3 is TGTGCCAGCAATAGACTAGCGGGAGCCTCCTACAATGAGCAGTTCTTC. Supplemented by reference TRBV2 and TRBJ2-1, the full variable domain reads EPEVTQTPSHQVTQMGQEVILRCVPISNHLYFYWYRQILGQKVEFLVSFYNNEISEKSEIFDDQFSVERPDGSNFTLKIRSTKLEDSAMYFCASNRLAGASYNEQFFGPGTRLTVL.

The chain couples TRBV19 to TRBJ2-3; 8 bases are shared with TRBD2. The V segment lost 5 bases and the J segment 0 bases; nucleotides outside the gene matches: 4. Germline-derived CDR1 and CDR2 are LNHDA and SQIVND (reference sequence). The CDR3 loop spans 15 amino acids. CDR3 loop: CASSSASGSTDTQYF. The CDR3 bases are TGTGCCAGTAGTTCCGCTAGCGGGAGCACAGATACGCAGTATTTT.

The chain links TRBV4-2 to TRBJ2-7; 7 positions match TRBD2. Germline loops: CDR1 LGHNA, CDR2 YNFKEQ. The CDR3 loop spans 16 amino acids. J was trimmed by 5 bases and V by 1 base; bases with no gene match: 11. The CDR3 region is CASSQAEGLVAHEQYF. CDR3 bases: TGTGCCAGCAGCCAAGCGGAAGGACTAGTAGCCCACGAGCAGTACTTC.

The chain recombines TRBV5-6 with TRBJ2-1; 14 bases agree with TRBD2. Germline V lookup: CDR1 SGHDT, CDR2 YYEEEE. The CDR3 extends over 16 amino acids. V shed 3 bases, J shed 8 bases, and the junction held 7 bases outside the gene matches. This CDR3 is CASSWGTSGRLDEQFF. The CDR3 bases are TGTGCCAGCAGCTGGGGGACTAGCGGGAGACTGGATGAGCAGTTCTTC. The full variable domain, rest sourced from reference TRBV5-6 and TRBJ2-1, is DAGVTQSPTHLIKTRGQQVTLRCSPKSGHDTVSWYQQALGQGPQFIFQYYEEEERQRGNFPDRFSGHQFPNYSSELNVNALLLGDSALYLCASSWGTSGRLDEQFFGPGTRLTVL.